A selection of T cell receptor beta chains follows, all from one sample in a study of long-term antiretroviral therapy in people with HIV. Data came from immunoSEQ multiplex PCR; TCRdb stores just in-frame clones and leaves some out. The sample consists of some 23,000 clones, roughly 88% of them appearing once. The sequences come from unsorted PBMCs, collected approximately 4.5 years after starting antiretroviral therapy. All receptors come from a man aged 25-45 years with HIV. CDR3s include the opening cysteine and the closing phenylalanine or tryptophan. The size field is filled for only some rows; it gives once, few, many or a size class.

v_call clone_size cdr3_aa
TRBV11-1 NA CASSETGTGEYEQYF
TRBV2 few CASGASYRNEQFF
TRBV5-6 NA CASSTPGQGVEWQYF
TRBV6-1 NA CASSDLYEQYF
TRBV19 NA CASSPGLAGTSSDTQYF
TRBV18 NA CASSPQTGTQETQYF
TRBV18 once CASSRTPGLAGESSTDTQYF
TRBV29-1 NA CSASTMTSGRNEQFF
TRBV27 NA CASSVQGPVYEQYF
TRBV9 NA CASSVIGGDTQYF
TRBV4-1 NA CASSQDGSPYSYNEQFF
TRBV18 NA CASSPTRGSNEKLFF
TRBV4-3 NA CASSQEPGRITDTQYF
TRBV5-1 NA CASRSLRATLGDEQFF
TRBV18 NA CASSPQTSHRAYHGYTF
TRBV19 NA CASQGWIPMNTEAFF
TRBV10-3 NA CAISDDLGNEKLFF
TRBV5-6 NA CASSKRTLVYEQYF
TRBV19 NA CASSIDREEQYF
TRBV6-5 NA CASNRGGPGTDTQYF
TRBV6-5 NA CASSPTGVEEKLFF
TRBV11-2 NA CASSFRTNEQFF
TRBV30 once CAWRAGGPLTSTDTQYF
TRBV15 NA CATSREALLRPFDTHNSPLHF
TRBV15 NA CATSRKPPGTTNTGELFF
TRBV29-1 NA CSVAYGDRLTYEQYF
TRBV18 NA CASSNPYRNYEQYF
TRBV27 few CASSLSNHNEQFF
TRBV6-1 NA CASSKEGVVEKLFF
TRBV6-5 once CASSWAGALSGNTIYF
TRBV4-1 NA CASSQALTGVTETQYF
TRBV9 NA CASSARAGATNEKLFF
TRBV10-2 few CASSDGFQNEQYF
TRBV23-1 NA CASRMLSDQPQHF
TRBV18 NA CASSPGASNQPQHF
TRBV11-2 NA CASSPRTPKIGELFF
TRBV7-2 NA CASTIQGGADEAFF
TRBV18 NA CASSPLLTSGYEQYF
TRBV9 NA CASSLLSGRCDEQFF
TRBV12-5 NA CASWGGYNEQFF
TRBV5-4 NA CASSSRFQQGVNTEAFF
TRBV13 NA CASRLGGEQYF
TRBV10-3 NA CAISESQTSGGFSETQYF
TRBV11-2 once CASSYRLDKQETQYF
TRBV5-1 once CASSHGQGSTEAFF
TRBV25-1 few CASRTNDYEQYF